The rows below give T cell receptor beta chains drawn from one sample of a study of patients and donors after allogeneic stem cell transplantation. TCRdb redid the calling of the RT-PCR reads with MiXCR, one entry per CDR3 protein. The sample contains hundreds of thousands of distinct CDR3 sequences, approximately 16% of which appear only once. Sample: blood, either unsorted or a sorted T cell fraction (not recorded which). These receptors came from a human donor who was either an allogeneic HSCT recipient or a stem cell or donor lymphocyte infusion donor (not recorded which). It is not recorded whose cells these are; they may come from a transplant donor. Both conserved end residues are part of each CDR3. D genes are given only for firm matches. Clone size is given for some rows only: seen once, a few or many times, or a class if the clone is expanded.

>TRBJ1-2|-|few|TRBV4-1
CASSQDFPRDYGYTF
TGCGCCAGCAGCCAAGATTTTCCCAGGGACTATGGCTACACCTTC
>TRBJ1-2|-|-|TRBV5-5
CASSLWEGNYGYTF
TGTGCCAGCAGCTTGTGGGAGGGAAACTATGGCTACACCTTC
>TRBJ2-5|-|-|TRBV10-3
CAIRSGGETQYF
TGTGCCATCAGAAGCGGAGGAGAGACCCAGTACTTC
>TRBJ1-2|-|many|TRBV4-1
CASSQIGISGYTF
TGCGCCAGCAGCCAAATCGGGATATCTGGCTACACCTTC
>TRBJ1-2|TRBD1|few|TRBV5-1
CASSLGAGGELSYGYTF
TGCGCCAGCAGCTTGGGGGCAGGGGGCGAGCTGAGCTATGGCTACACCTTC
>TRBJ2-3|TRBD2|-|TRBV24-1
CATSDFPWTGGRAEADTQYF
TGTGCCACCAGTGATTTCCCGTGGACTGGCGGGAGGGCCGAGGCAGATACGCAGTATTTT
>TRBJ2-3|-|-|TRBV6-5
CASSYSPLGTQYF
TGTGCCAGCAGTTACTCCCCCCTAGGTACGCAGTATTTT
>TRBJ2-3|TRBD1|few|TRBV4-1
CASSHRQGTGTQYF
TGCGCCAGCAGCCATAGACAGGGTACGGGTACGCAGTATTTT
>TRBJ2-2|TRBD2|few|TRBV28
CASSLPGLAGAGELFF
TGTGCCAGCAGCCTGCCGGGACTAGCGGGAGCCGGGGAGCTGTTTTTT
>TRBJ2-6|-|-|TRBV24-1
CATSATADSGANVLTF
TGTGCCACCAGTGCAACGGCAGACTCTGGGGCCAACGTCCTGACTTTC
>TRBJ1-5|-|-|TRBV4-1
CASSQEGRQHF
TGCGCCAGCAGCCAAGAAGGACGCCAGCATTTT
>TRBJ2-7|-|-|TRBV3-1
CASSQSHRTSYEQYF
TGTGCCAGCAGCCAATCCCACAGAACATCCTACGAGCAGTACTTC
>TRBJ1-1|-|-|TRBV2
CASIVWRRPNTEAFF
TGTGCCAGCATCGTATGGAGACGGCCGAACACTGAAGCTTTCTTT
>TRBJ2-7|TRBD2|-|TRBV20-1
CSAPLRTSGGNEQYF
TGCAGTGCTCCTTTGAGGACTAGCGGGGGTAACGAGCAGTACTTC
>TRBJ2-1|TRBD2|few|TRBV11-3
CASSLSRGGPYNEQFF
TGTGCCAGCAGCTTATCCCGCGGGGGGCCTTACAATGAGCAGTTCTTC
>TRBJ2-3|TRBD2|-|TRBV10-3
CAISDLGRGSTDTQYF
TGTGCCATCAGTGACCTCGGGAGGGGTAGCACAGATACGCAGTATTTT
>TRBJ1-1|TRBD1|-|TRBV18
CASSLSGQGEAFF
TGTGCCAGCTCACTTTCCGGACAGGGTGAAGCTTTCTTT
>TRBJ1-6|-|few|TRBV6-5
CASSYKGRVVSNSPLHF
TGTGCCAGCAGTTACAAAGGCAGGGTAGTTTCTAATTCACCCCTCCACTTT
>TRBJ2-3|-|few|TRBV4-1
CASSQGDGTSTDTQYF
TGCGCCAGCAGCCAAGGCGACGGCACGAGCACAGATACGCAGTATTTT
>TRBJ2-4|-|-|TRBV7-9
CASSVGEKNIQYF
TGTGCCAGCAGCGTTGGGGAAAAAAACATTCAGTACTTC
>TRBJ2-7|TRBD2|few|TRBV20-1
CSARDPLAGGYEQYF
TGCAGTGCTAGAGATCCGCTAGCGGGGGGGTACGAGCAGTACTTC
>TRBJ2-1|TRBD2|few|TRBV5-1
CASSLVWTSGSQFF
TGCGCCAGCAGCTTGGTCTGGACTAGCGGTTCGCAGTTCTTC